The 28 T cell receptor beta chains below come from one sample, sequenced in a study of cytomegalovirus exposure and HLA in healthy donors. Use of 60 Vbeta and 13 Jbeta primers characterized the PCR. The method was immunoSEQ multiplex PCR; TCRdb's version includes in-frame clones alone and lacks a portion of them. Among some 160,000 clones listed, approximately 82% were seen once. Sequencing was done on a sample of PBMCs. These receptors all stem from a male donor in good health and CMV-seronegative.

This clone has only one observation. The chain has TRBV29-1 and TRBJ1-5, with 7 nucleotides matching TRBD1. Germline V CDR1 and CDR2: SQVTM, ANQGSEA. The CDR3 spans 12 residues. V lost 6 bases to trimming and J lost 5 bases; unmatched junction nucleotides: 4. Here the CDR3 DNA reads TGCAGCGTCCGACAGGGCGATCAGCCCCAGCATTTT. It translates to CSVRQGDQPQHF.

The rearrangement uses TRBV5-6 and TRBJ1-2; 10 nucleotides match TRBD1. CDR1 is SGHDT and CDR2 is YYEEEE in the germline V gene. The trim removed 4 bases at V and 6 bases at J, leaving 6 bases unmatched. The CDR3 consists of 14 residues. Written as DNA, the CDR3 is TGTGCCAGCAGCGTTGGGACAGGGGAAAATGGCTACACCTTC. The encoded protein is CASSVGTGENGYTF. Full variable domain (outside the CDR3, taken from reference TRBV5-6 and TRBJ1-2): DAGVTQSPTHLIKTRGQQVTLRCSPKSGHDTVSWYQQALGQGPQFIFQYYEEEERQRGNFPDRFSGHQFPNYSSELNVNALLLGDSALYLCASSVGTGENGYTFGSGTRLTVV.

The CDR3 sequence: CASSSGDRANKAFF. DNA of the CDR3: TGTGCCAGCAGTTCCGGGGACAGGGCAAATAAAGCTTTCTTT. This chain connects TRBV6-5 to TRBJ1-1; 9 bases match TRBD1. Germline CDR1 is MNHEY and CDR2 is SVGAGI. The CDR3 covers 14 residues. V lost 4 bases, J lost 9 bases, and 9 bases stayed unmatched.

V and J are TRBV4-1 and TRBJ1-5, with 8 bases identical to TRBD1. Germline loops: CDR1 MGHRA, CDR2 YSYEKL. The V gene end was trimmed by 4 bases and the J gene end by 7 bases; junction bases not matched to a gene: 6. The CDR3 covers 14 residues. The CDR3 sequence: CASSPGQGGQPQHF. In nucleotides, the CDR3 is TGCGCCAGCAGCCCCGGACAGGGTGGCCAGCCCCAGCATTTT.

The rearrangement links TRBV20-1 to TRBJ1-1, with D tentatively TRBD1 (5 bases). The CDR3 runs 11 residues. CDR1 is DFQATT, CDR2 SNEGSKA, per germline (reference sequence). Trimming removed 3 bases at V and 7 bases at J, with 9 bases between. CDR3: CSASLQVEAFF. Here the CDR3 DNA reads TGCAGTGCTAGTCTACAGGTTGAAGCTTTCTTT.

The chain is built from TRBV19 and TRBJ2-1; the match to TRBD1 covers 9 bases. The CDR3 is 14 amino acids. V shed 5 bases and J 7 bases; nucleotides not matched to a gene: 6. CDR1 LNHDA and CDR2 SQIVND come from the germline V gene (reference sequence). The CDR3 loop is CASSVRQGGNEQFF. CDR3 DNA: TGTGCCAGTAGTGTAAGACAGGGGGGGAATGAGCAGTTCTTC.

This chain links TRBV28 with TRBJ2-7; 7 nucleotides agree with TRBD2. Germline-derived CDR1 and CDR2 are MDHEN and SYDVKM. V lost 5 bases, J lost 3 bases, and 7 bases stayed unmatched. CDR3 size: 14 residues. As DNA, the CDR3 is TGTGCCAGCAGTCAGGGACTACCAAACTACGAGCAGTACTTC. Protein sequence: CASSQGLPNYEQYF.

The rearrangement joins TRBV7-2 to TRBJ2-7, with 9 bases aligning to TRBD2. With V trimmed by 5 bases and J by 4 bases, 9 bases remained unmatched. CDR3 length equals 15 residues. Germline V gene data show CDR1 as SGHTA and CDR2 as FQGNSA. The CDR3 nucleotides read TGTGCCAGCAGCACAGCAGCGGGAGGCCGATACGAGCAGTACTTC. Protein: CASSTAAGGRYEQYF.

V is TRBV11-2 and J is TRBJ1-2, with D uncertain. CDR1 is SGHAT, CDR2 FQNNGV, per germline. V lost 5 bases to trimming and J lost 8 bases, with 15 bases between them. The CDR3 is 13 residues long. CDR3 nucleotides: TGTGCCAGCAGCGATACCACTTATATCGGCTACACCTTC. Amino acid sequence: CASSDTTYIGYTF.

This clone appeared a few times. J is TRBJ2-1 and V is TRBV7-2, with 7 bases lining up with TRBD1. The CDR3 is 14 amino acids. The germline CDR1 and CDR2 sequences are SGHTA and FQGNSA. The trim removed 4 bases at V and 5 bases at J, leaving 5 bases unmatched. The CDR3 region is CASSSGQYDNEQFF. DNA for the CDR3: TGTGCCAGCAGCTCGGGACAGTACGACAATGAGCAGTTCTTC.

J is TRBJ2-7 and V is TRBV18, with D perhaps matching TRBD1 (5 bases). The CDR3 runs to 12 residues. The germline V gene has CDR1 KGHSH and CDR2 LQKENI. The V end was cut by 4 bases, the J end by 7 bases, with 11 bases between. CDR3 nucleotide sequence: TGTGCCAGCTCACAGCAGGGTTTAGAGCAGTACTTC. Protein product: CASSQQGLEQYF.

The V call is TRBV25-1, the J call TRBJ1-3; D may be TRBD1 (5 bases). CDR1 and CDR2 (germline): MGHDK, SYGVNS. This CDR3 has 15 amino acids. Trimming shortened V by 2 bases and J by 1 base, and 9 bases separated the two germline ends. CDR3 nucleotide sequence: TGTGCCAGCAGTGAAGTCAGGACATCTGGAAACACCATATATTTT. It translates to CASSEVRTSGNTIYF.

This sequence joins TRBV6-1 and TRBJ2-7, with 12 bases matching TRBD2. Germline V CDR1 and CDR2: MNHNS, SASEGT. The CDR3 runs 14 residues. V dropped 6 bases and J dropped 6; count of bases not matched to a gene: 6. CDR3 bases: TGTGCCAGCAGGCCTAGCGGGAGGGTTGTCGAGCAGTACTTC. Protein: CASRPSGRVVEQYF.

V usage is TRBV5-4 and J usage is TRBJ1-3; the D is unclear. The CDR3 is made up of 16 amino acids. Between the trimmed V and J ends, which lost 4 bases and 0 bases, there was a span of 14 bases. Germline values: CDR1 SGHNT, CDR2 YYREEE (reference sequence). The CDR3 loop is CASSLVGPNSGNTIYF. CDR3 DNA: TGTGCCAGCAGCCTGGTGGGCCCCAACTCTGGAAACACCATATATTTT. Full variable domain (missing parts from reference TRBV5-4 and TRBJ1-3): ETGVTQSPTHLIKTRGQQVTLRCSSQSGHNTVSWYQQALGQGPQFIFQYYREEENGRGNFPPRFSGLQFPNYSSELNVNALELDDSALYLCASSLVGPNSGNTIYFGEGSWLTVV.

This clone appeared a single time. V usage is TRBV5-1 and J usage is TRBJ1-1, with D tentatively TRBD1 (5 bases). The germline CDR1 and CDR2 sequences are SGHRS and YFSETQ. The germline V and J ends were trimmed by 0 bases and 6 bases, with 6 bases remaining between them. The CDR3 has 12 residues. The CDR3 DNA reads TGCGCCAGCAGCTTGGGACAGTCTGAAGCTTTCTTT. Translation gives CASSLGQSEAFF.

On this clone: In the same sample, other DNA sequences code for this CDR3. The chain has TRBV7-9 and TRBJ1-1; D uncertain. Germline lookup yields CDR1 SEHNR and CDR2 FQNEAQ (reference sequence). The germline V and J ends were trimmed by 5 bases and 0 bases, with 7 bases remaining between them. There are 13 residues in the CDR3. DNA for the CDR3: TGTGCCAGCAGCCTTACAGTGAACACTGAAGCTTTCTTT. It specifies CASSLTVNTEAFF. Based on the CDR3 plus reference TRBV7-9 and TRBJ1-1, the full variable domain is DTGVSQNPRHKITKRGQNVTFRCDPISEHNRLYWYRQTLGQGPEFLTYFQNEAQLEKSRLLSDRFSAERPKGSFSTLEIQRTEQGDSAMYLCASSLTVNTEAFFGQGTRLTVV.

The CDR3 region has the DNA TGTGCCAGCAGCGTGGACAGGGACCAGCCCCAGCATTTT. It encodes CASSVDRDQPQHF. The V gene is TRBV5-4, the J gene TRBJ1-5, with 8 bases that match TRBD1. With 4 bases clipped from V and 7 bases from J, the junction kept 4 bases outside the gene matches. The CDR3 totals 13 residues. CDR1 is SGHNT, CDR2 YYREEE, per germline (reference sequence).

V usage is TRBV27 and J usage is TRBJ2-7; the D is unclear. This CDR3 has 13 amino acids. Per germline, CDR1 MNHEY and CDR2 SMNVEV (reference sequence). Trimming left V 4 bases short and J 2 bases short, with 9 bases between. Here the CDR3 DNA reads TGTGCCAGCAGTTCAACACCACCCTACGAGCAGTACTTC. Protein product: CASSSTPPYEQYF.

This rearrangement joins TRBV5-1 to TRBJ2-3; D is undetermined. CDR1 SGHRS and CDR2 YFSETQ come from the germline V gene. The CDR3 runs to 14 residues. V was trimmed by 1 base and J by 3 bases, leaving 9 bases between them. The CDR3 DNA sequence: TGCGCCAGCAGCTTGAGTACGGGTACAGATACGCAGTATTTT. Translated: CASSLSTGTDTQYF.

V usage is TRBV7-2 and J usage is TRBJ2-7, with 7 bases lining up with TRBD1. Germline trimming cut 4 bases from V and 5 bases from J; bases unmatched to any gene: 5. Germline V CDR1 and CDR2: SGHTA, FQGNSA. The CDR3 has 13 residues. The CDR3: CASSSSTGNEQYF. The CDR3 DNA reads as TGTGCCAGCAGCTCCTCGACAGGGAACGAGCAGTACTTC.

The chain joins TRBV6-5 to TRBJ2-7; 8 bases map to TRBD2. J gave up 2 bases and V 6 bases, and 6 bases lay outside the gene matches. CDR1 MNHEY and CDR2 SVGAGI come from the germline V gene. This CDR3 comprises 14 residues. The chain's CDR3 is CASRATSATYEQYF. The DNA for the CDR3 is TGTGCCAGCAGAGCGACTAGCGCAACCTACGAGCAGTACTTC.

The chain couples TRBV7-6 to TRBJ2-5; D gene uncertain. V was pared by 2 bases and J by 1 base, with 11 bases between. Per germline, CDR1 SGHVS and CDR2 FNYEAQ. This CDR3 has 15 amino acids. CDR3 residues: CASSLTVIAQETQYF. DNA of the CDR3: TGTGCCAGCAGCTTAACAGTGATCGCCCAAGAGACCCAGTACTTC.

The V call is TRBV12-5, the J call TRBJ2-3, with D possibly being TRBD1 (5 bases). V shed 0 bases and J shed 2 bases, with 12 bases lying between them. Germline-derived CDR1 and CDR2 are LGHNT and FRNRAP. This CDR3 comprises 16 residues. In DNA, the CDR3 is TGTGCTAGTGGTTTGGTCCAGGGTACGGTCACAGATACGCAGTATTTT. It encodes CASGLVQGTVTDTQYF.

This clone showed up just a few times. The rearrangement joins TRBV6-5 to TRBJ2-2, with D possibly matching TRBD1 (5 bases). V was pared by 10 bases and J by 6 bases, with 12 bases between. Germline lookup yields CDR1 MNHEY and CDR2 SVGAGI. The CDR3 sequence is 12 residues long. The CDR3 nucleotides read TGTGCCACCAAAGGGGTGGCCGGGGAGCTGTTTTTT. This gives the protein CATKGVAGELFF.

J is TRBJ2-7 and V is TRBV2, with D possibly TRBD1 on 5 matching bases. With 3 bases removed from V and 1 base from J, the gap between germline ends came to 7 bases. The CDR3 covers 13 residues. Germline V CDR1 and CDR2: SNHLY, FYNNEI. CDR3 coding DNA: TGTGCCAGCAGTGACAGGGCTTCCTACGAGCAGTACTTC. As protein: CASSDRASYEQYF.

This clone came up a few times. The chain carries TRBV6-1 and TRBJ2-3; the match to TRBD2 covers 9 bases. Germline assignment: CDR1 MNHNS and CDR2 SASEGT. The CDR3 is 17 residues long. V shed 3 bases and J 3 bases; nucleotides not matched to a gene: 10. The CDR3 nucleotides are TGTGCCAGCAGTGACGCAGCGGGAGGAGGGCCGACAGATACGCAGTATTTT. Its translation: CASSDAAGGGPTDTQYF.

This rearrangement joins TRBV7-2 to TRBJ1-1, with D possibly matching TRBD1 (5 bases). Germline V lookup: CDR1 SGHTA, CDR2 FQGNSA. The CDR3 contains 16 residues. V was shortened by 4 bases and J by 1 base, with 16 bases between the two germline ends. CDR3 sequence: CASSWNWGGENTEAFF. The DNA for the CDR3 is TGTGCCAGCAGCTGGAATTGGGGGGGGGAGAACACTGAAGCTTTCTTT. Based on the CDR3 plus reference TRBV7-2 and TRBJ1-1, the full variable domain is GAGVSQSPSNKVTEKGKDVELRCDPISGHTALYWYRQSLGQGLEFLIYFQGNSAPDKSGLPSDRFSAERTGGSVSTLTIQRTQQEDSAVYLCASSWNWGGENTEAFFGQGTRLTVV.

The CDR3 DNA reads TGTGCCAGTAGTATCTTCGGTTTCGACTATGGCTACACCTTC. Amino acid sequence: CASSIFGFDYGYTF. V is TRBV19 and J is TRBJ1-2; no firm D call. The CDR3 has 14 residues. Trimming pared 3 bases from V and 3 bases from J, leaving 11 bases between. Germline assignment: CDR1 LNHDA and CDR2 SQIVND (reference sequence). Supplemented by reference TRBV19 and TRBJ1-2, the full variable domain reads DGGITQSPKYLFRKEGQNVTLSCEQNLNHDAMYWYRQDPGQGLRLIYYSQIVNDFQKGDIAEGYSVSREKKESFPLTVTSAQKNPTAFYLCASSIFGFDYGYTFGSGTRLTVV.